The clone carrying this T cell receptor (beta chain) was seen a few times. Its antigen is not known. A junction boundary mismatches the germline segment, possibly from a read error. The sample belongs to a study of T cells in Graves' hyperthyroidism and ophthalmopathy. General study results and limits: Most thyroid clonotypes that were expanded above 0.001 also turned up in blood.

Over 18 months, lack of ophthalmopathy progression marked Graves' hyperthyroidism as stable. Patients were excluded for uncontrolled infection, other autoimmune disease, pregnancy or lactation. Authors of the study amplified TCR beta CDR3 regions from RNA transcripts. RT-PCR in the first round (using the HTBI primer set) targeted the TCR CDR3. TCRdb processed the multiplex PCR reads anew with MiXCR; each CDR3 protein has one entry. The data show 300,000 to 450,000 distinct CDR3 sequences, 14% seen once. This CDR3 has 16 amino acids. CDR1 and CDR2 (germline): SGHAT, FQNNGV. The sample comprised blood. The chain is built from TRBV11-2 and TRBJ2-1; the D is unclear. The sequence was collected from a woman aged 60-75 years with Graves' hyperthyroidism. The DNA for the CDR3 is TGCGCCAGCAGCCAAGTTTTAGGGTCCACACACAATGAGCAGTTCTTC. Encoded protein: CASSQVLGSTHNEQFF.